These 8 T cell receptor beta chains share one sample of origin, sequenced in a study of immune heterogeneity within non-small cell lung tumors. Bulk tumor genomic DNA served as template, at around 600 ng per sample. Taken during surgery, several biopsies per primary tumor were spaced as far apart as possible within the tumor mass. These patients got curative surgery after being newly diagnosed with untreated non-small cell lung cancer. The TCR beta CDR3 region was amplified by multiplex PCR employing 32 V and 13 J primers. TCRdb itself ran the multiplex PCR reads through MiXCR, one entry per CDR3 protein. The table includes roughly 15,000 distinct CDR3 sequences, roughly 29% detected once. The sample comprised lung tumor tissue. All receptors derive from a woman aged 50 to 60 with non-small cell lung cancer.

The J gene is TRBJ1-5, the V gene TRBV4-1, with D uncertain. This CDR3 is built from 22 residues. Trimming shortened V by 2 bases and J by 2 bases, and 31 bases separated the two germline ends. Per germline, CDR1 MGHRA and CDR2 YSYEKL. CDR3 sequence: CASSQNYPGVYNFNGGNQPQHF. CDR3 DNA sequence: TGCGCCAGCAGCCAAAACTACCCGGGAGTCTATAATTTCAATGGCGGCAATCAGCCCCAGCATTTT.

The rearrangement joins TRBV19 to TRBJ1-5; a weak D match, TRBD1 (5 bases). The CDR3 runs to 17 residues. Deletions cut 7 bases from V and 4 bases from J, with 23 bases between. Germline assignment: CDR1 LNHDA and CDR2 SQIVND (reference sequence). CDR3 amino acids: CASTPLGGHPLNQPQHF. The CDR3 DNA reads TGTGCCAGTACCCCCCTTGGAGGACACCCTCTGAATCAGCCCCAGCATTTT. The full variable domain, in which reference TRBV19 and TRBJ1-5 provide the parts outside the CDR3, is DGGITQSPKYLFRKEGQNVTLSCEQNLNHDAMYWYRQDPGQGLRLIYYSQIVNDFQKGDIAEGYSVSREKKESFPLTVTSAQKNPTAFYLCASTPLGGHPLNQPQHFGDGTRLSIL.

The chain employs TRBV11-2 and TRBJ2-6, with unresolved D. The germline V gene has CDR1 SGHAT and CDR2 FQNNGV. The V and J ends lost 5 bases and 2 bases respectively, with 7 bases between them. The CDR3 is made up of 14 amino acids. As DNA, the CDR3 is TGTGCCAGCAGCCTAGGAGCTGGGGCCAACGTCCTGACTTTC. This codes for CASSLGAGANVLTF. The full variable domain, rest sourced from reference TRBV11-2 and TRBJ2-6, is EAGVAQSPRYKIIEKRQSVAFWCNPISGHATLYWYQQILGQGPKLLIQFQNNGVVDDSQLPKDRFSAERLKGVDSTLKIQPAKLEDSAVYLCASSLGAGANVLTFGAGSRLTVL.

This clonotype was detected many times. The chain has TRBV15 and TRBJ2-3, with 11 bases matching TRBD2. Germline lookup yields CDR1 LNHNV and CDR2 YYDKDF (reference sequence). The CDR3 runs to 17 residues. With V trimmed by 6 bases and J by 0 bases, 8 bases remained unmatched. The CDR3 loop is CATRLAGDSSSTDTQYF. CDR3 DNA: TGTGCCACCAGACTAGCGGGGGACTCCTCTAGCACAGATACGCAGTATTTT.

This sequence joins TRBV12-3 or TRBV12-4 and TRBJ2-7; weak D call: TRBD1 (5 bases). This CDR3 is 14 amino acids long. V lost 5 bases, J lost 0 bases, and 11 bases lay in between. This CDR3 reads CASSTHDSSYEQYF. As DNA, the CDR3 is TGTGCCAGCAGTACCCACGACAGCTCCTACGAGCAGTACTTC.

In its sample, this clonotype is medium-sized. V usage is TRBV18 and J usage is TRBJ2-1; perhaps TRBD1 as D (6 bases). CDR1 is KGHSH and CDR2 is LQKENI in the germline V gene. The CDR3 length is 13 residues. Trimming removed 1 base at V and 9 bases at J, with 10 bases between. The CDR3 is CASSPRGQGEQFF. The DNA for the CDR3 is TGTGCCAGCTCACCACGGGGGCAAGGTGAGCAGTTCTTC.

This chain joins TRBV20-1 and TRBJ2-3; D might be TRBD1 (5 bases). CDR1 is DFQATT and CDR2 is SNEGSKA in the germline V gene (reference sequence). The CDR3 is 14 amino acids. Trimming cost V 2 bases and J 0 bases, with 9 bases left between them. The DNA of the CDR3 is TGCAGTGCTAGATTGGACATCAGCACAGATACGCAGTATTTT. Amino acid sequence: CSARLDISTDTQYF.

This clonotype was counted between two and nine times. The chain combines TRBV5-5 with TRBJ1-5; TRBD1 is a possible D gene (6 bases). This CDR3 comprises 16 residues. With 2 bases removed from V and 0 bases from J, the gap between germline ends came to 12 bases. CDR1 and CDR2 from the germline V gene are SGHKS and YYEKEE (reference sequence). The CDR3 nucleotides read TGTGCCAGCAGCTTCGTAGGGGGGGATAGCAATCAGCCCCAGCATTTT. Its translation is CASSFVGGDSNQPQHF.